This T cell receptor (beta chain) originates from a study of PD-L1 blockade in urothelial cancer. On this clone: No antigen is known for it.

Points from the study as a whole: Tumor-associated blood clones were expanded more by durable-benefit patients at 3 weeks.

Specified time point: peripheral blood 6 weeks after treatment start. From germline, CDR1 is SQVTM and CDR2 ANQGSEA. Trimming took 4 bases from V and 5 from J, leaving 11 bases between them. CDR3 length equals 12 residues. Here immunoSEQ multiplex PCR was the method, and the copy in TCRdb shows in-frame clones only, minus some. The profile shows about 76,000 clones, around 93% of them singletons. V and J are TRBV29-1 and TRBJ2-5; D perhaps matches TRBD2 (5 bases). The sequence was collected from a woman older than 75 with urothelial cancer. The source was PBMCs, collected around atezolizumab (anti-PD-L1) treatment. The CDR3 loop reads CSVVSGGETQYF. The CDR3 DNA follows: TGCAGCGTTGTCTCGGGCGGGGAGACCCAGTACTTC.